This T cell receptor beta chain was obtained from a study of monozygotic twins with inflammatory bowel disease. Study results and limitations: Fewer shared clonotypes with others were found in IBD patients than in healthy twins, especially with disease activity.

Each CDR3 protein gets one entry in TCRdb, which reprocessed the 5' RACE reads and gives no DNA. The specimen's table records approximately 400,000 distinct CDR3 sequences. Comment on this clonotype: Its antigen remains unknown.

Germline V CDR1 and CDR2: SGHTA, FQGNSA. The CDR3 contains 15 residues. The sequenced sample was blood. This TCR was recovered from a human donor with ulcerative colitis or Crohn's disease, or a healthy co-twin of an affected twin (not recorded which). The chain employs TRBV7-2 and TRBJ2-5; TCRdb indicates TRBD2, and absent DNA this call remains unverified. CDR3: CASSPGGKRYRTQYF.